These 25 T cell receptor beta chains came from one sample sequenced in a study of cytomegalovirus exposure and HLA in healthy donors. Sequencing was performed with immunoSEQ multiplex PCR; in TCRdb, only in-frame clones are kept and a portion is missing. The sample yields more than 110,000 clones, approximately 94% seen once. Sequenced input: PBMCs. The receptors derive from a man aged 18 to 29 in good health and CMV-seropositive.

This chain uses TRBV5-1 with TRBJ2-7; D unresolved. CDR3 length: 15 amino acids. From germline, CDR1 is SGHRS and CDR2 YFSETQ. V was clipped by 3 bases and J by 6 bases, with 19 bases between them. The CDR3, as DNA: TGCGCCAGCAGCTATGCCAGCGACCTTAAGTTCGAGCAGTACTTC. Translating it yields CASSYASDLKFEQYF.

This clone has a single count. J is TRBJ2-3 and V is TRBV5-1; the match to TRBD2 covers 8 bases. Per germline, CDR1 SGHRS and CDR2 YFSETQ. The CDR3 is 16 amino acids. After removal of 7 bases from V and 0 bases from J, the junction contained 10 bases not matched to a gene. CDR3 protein: CASSYGGDPSTDTQYF. For the CDR3, the DNA is TGCGCCAGCTCTTACGGGGGGGACCCTAGCACAGATACGCAGTATTTT.

The chain carries TRBV7-8 and TRBJ2-5, with 14 positions matching TRBD2. Germline CDR1 is SGHVS and CDR2 is FQNEAQ. V shed 3 bases and J 5 bases; nucleotides not matched to a gene: 5. This CDR3 region has 16 residues. This chain's CDR3 is CASSFPGLAGVETQYF. CDR3 coding DNA: TGTGCCAGCAGCTTCCCGGGACTAGCGGGAGTGGAGACCCAGTACTTC.

The chain recombines TRBV11-1 with TRBJ2-3, with D unclear. Germline-derived CDR1 and CDR2 are SGHAT and FQDESV (reference sequence). CDR3 length: 14 residues. V shed 5 bases and J shed 6 bases, with 15 bases lying between them. CDR3 sequence reads: CASSPPRLADTQYF. The CDR3 nucleotides are TGTGCCAGCAGCCCCCCTCGACTTGCGGATACGCAGTATTTT.

V and J are TRBV9 and TRBJ2-1; maybe TRBD2 (7 bases). V was pared by 3 bases and J by 3 bases, with 13 bases between. The length of the CDR3 is 15 residues. Germline CDR1 reads SGDLS; CDR2 reads YYNGEE. CDR3 protein: CASSGGRGSYNEQFF. CDR3 nucleotides: TGTGCCAGCAGCGGTGGGAGGGGGAGCTACAATGAGCAGTTCTTC.

The chain employs TRBV27 and TRBJ1-4; TRBD1 is a possible D gene (5 bases). Germline V gene data show CDR1 as MNHEY and CDR2 as SMNVEV (reference sequence). This CDR3 spans 15 amino acids. Trimming pared 5 bases from V and 6 bases from J, leaving 16 bases between. The CDR3 DNA sequence: TGTGCCAGCAGTCAAGGGACTTCACAGGATGAAAAACTGTTTTTT. Protein: CASSQGTSQDEKLFF.

This sequence joins TRBV13 and TRBJ2-1; 7 bases agree with TRBD2. Germline-derived CDR1 and CDR2 are PRHDT and FYEKMQ (reference sequence). The V and J ends lost 3 bases and 4 bases, in that order; junction bases with no gene match: 3. The CDR3 runs to 14 residues. CDR3 protein: CASSFAGVYNEQFF. DNA of the CDR3: TGTGCCAGCAGCTTTGCGGGAGTTTACAATGAGCAGTTCTTC.

The chain uses TRBV2 and TRBJ2-3, with 12 bases that match TRBD2. The CDR3 has 16 amino acids. The V gene end was trimmed by 3 bases and the J gene end by 3 bases; junction bases not matched to a gene: 4. Germline CDR1 reads SNHLY; CDR2 reads FYNNEI. CDR3 amino acids: CASSDGLAGGTDTQYF. CDR3 sequence (DNA): TGTGCCAGCAGTGATGGTCTAGCGGGAGGGACAGATACGCAGTATTTT.

The table lists this clone with a count of one. The rearrangement uses TRBV7-9 and TRBJ2-2, with 8 bases matching TRBD1. The CDR3 is 15 amino acids. The J segment lost 4 bases and the V segment lost 5 bases, leaving 6 bases of the junction unmatched. Looked up from germline, CDR1 is SEHNR and CDR2 is FQNEAQ (reference sequence). The CDR3 DNA reads TGTGCCAGCAGCACCAGGGGGCGAGTCACCGGGGAGCTGTTTTTT. This sequence encodes CASSTRGRVTGELFF.

The chain employs TRBV6-1 and TRBJ2-5; tentative D call: TRBD2 (6 bases). Deletions cut 1 base from V and 5 bases from J, with 20 bases between. The CDR3 covers 17 residues. Germline assignment: CDR1 MNHNS and CDR2 SASEGT. CDR3 DNA: TGTGCCAGCAGTGAAGACATCCACAGAGGAGGGAAGGAGACCCAGTACTTC. This codes for CASSEDIHRGGKETQYF.

This clone has a single count. The genes are TRBV6-1 and TRBJ1-3; D remains ambiguous. This CDR3 is built from 15 residues. CDR1 is MNHNS and CDR2 is SASEGT in the germline V gene. The V end was cut by 2 bases, the J end by 0 bases, with 8 bases between. The CDR3 nucleotides are TGTGCCAGCAGTGAACGTGAGCACTCTGGAAACACCATATATTTT. Its protein is CASSEREHSGNTIYF.

V and J are TRBV2 and TRBJ1-5; no clear D. CDR1 and CDR2 from the germline V gene are SNHLY and FYNNEI. The CDR3 covers 13 residues. V lost 4 bases, J lost 4 bases, and 8 bases lay in between. The chain's CDR3 is CASSGGGNQPQHF. The CDR3 DNA reads TGTGCCAGCAGTGGGGGAGGGAATCAGCCCCAGCATTTT.

This chain joins TRBV28 and TRBJ1-5, with 7 bases that match TRBD1. The CDR3 totals 15 residues. V dropped 3 bases and J dropped 2; count of bases not matched to a gene: 4. Germline CDR1 and CDR2: MDHEN and SYDVKM. CDR3 in amino acids: CASSFGQGGNQPQHF. The CDR3 DNA reads TGTGCCAGCAGTTTCGGGCAGGGGGGCAATCAGCCCCAGCATTTT. The whole variable domain, filled in from reference TRBV28 and TRBJ1-5, reads DVKVTQSSRYLVKRTGEKVFLECVQDMDHENMFWYRQDPGLGLRLIYFSYDVKMKEKGDIPEGYSVSREKKERFSLILESASTNQTSMYLCASSFGQGGNQPQHFGDGTRLSIL.

This sequence joins TRBV27 and TRBJ2-1; D perhaps matches TRBD2 (6 bases). Per germline, CDR1 MNHEY and CDR2 SMNVEV (reference sequence). The CDR3 length is 15 residues. The germline V and J ends were trimmed by 9 bases and 3 bases, with 18 bases remaining between them. CDR3 nucleotide sequence: TGTGCCAGTAAAACGGAGGGCGGGGTCTACAATGAGCAGTTCTTC. Its protein is CASKTEGGVYNEQFF.

V usage is TRBV5-4 and J usage is TRBJ2-3; 9 bases fit TRBD1. Germline CDR1 SGHNT, CDR2 YYREEE (reference sequence). V dropped 4 bases and J dropped 2; count of bases not matched to a gene: 5. The CDR3 contains 15 residues. CDR3 sequence reads: CASSHRDRATDTQYF. The CDR3 DNA reads TGTGCCAGCAGCCACCGGGACAGGGCCACAGATACGCAGTATTTT.

V is TRBV29-1 and J is TRBJ2-7; 14 bases map to TRBD2. Germline values: CDR1 SQVTM, CDR2 ANQGSEA. This CDR3 comprises 13 residues. The junction had 5 bases not matched to a gene; V was cut back by 7 bases and J by 6 bases. CDR3 nucleotide sequence: TGCAGCGCTGGACTAGCGGGAGGCGCCGAGCAGTACTTC. Its protein is CSAGLAGGAEQYF.

V gene TRBV6-1 combines with J gene TRBJ1-1, with 11 nucleotides matching TRBD1. With 6 bases clipped from V and 5 bases from J, the junction kept 2 bases outside the gene matches. The CDR3 has 13 residues. Germline-derived CDR1 and CDR2 are MNHNS and SASEGT. The CDR3 protein is CASRGQGETEAFF. The CDR3 DNA is TGTGCCAGCAGGGGACAGGGGGAGACTGAAGCTTTCTTT.

At least ten counts were recorded for this clone. This chain joins TRBV7-8 and TRBJ1-6, with no clear D. Per the germline V gene, CDR1 is SGHVS and CDR2 is FQNEAQ. The length of the CDR3 is 13 residues. V was shortened by 3 bases and J by 9 bases, with 9 bases between the two germline ends. DNA for the CDR3: TGTGCCAGCAGCTTGGGAGAAGGTTCACCCCTCCACTTT. Encoded protein: CASSLGEGSPLHF.

V usage is TRBV28 and J usage is TRBJ2-2, with 7 nucleotides matching TRBD1. J gave up 6 bases and V 8 bases, and 0 bases lay outside the gene matches. Germline V gene lookup returns CDR1 MDHEN and CDR2 SYDVKM. CDR3 length: 11 residues. The CDR3 spells CASQGAGELFF. CDR3 nucleotides: TGTGCCAGCCAGGGGGCCGGGGAGCTGTTTTTT. Looking up the rest from reference TRBV28 and TRBJ2-2 gives the full variable domain: DVKVTQSSRYLVKRTGEKVFLECVQDMDHENMFWYRQDPGLGLRLIYFSYDVKMKEKGDIPEGYSVSREKKERFSLILESASTNQTSMYLCASQGAGELFFGEGSRLTVL.

The V call is TRBV29-1, the J call TRBJ1-1; 11 bases align to TRBD1. The V segment lost 7 bases and the J segment 4 bases; nucleotides outside the gene matches: 14. Per the germline V gene, CDR1 is SQVTM and CDR2 is ANQGSEA. The length of the CDR3 is 16 residues. For the CDR3, the DNA is TGCAGCGCCGAGGCGGGGACAGGGGGGGTTGGCACTGAAGCTTTCTTT. It translates to CSAEAGTGGVGTEAFF.

The V call is TRBV18, the J call TRBJ1-6; 9 positions agree with TRBD1. The ends lost 3 bases at V and 4 bases at J; junction bases unmatched: 4. The CDR3 runs to 16 residues. CDR1 is KGHSH, CDR2 LQKENI, per germline. The CDR3 DNA sequence: TGTGCCAGCTCACCGGGACAGGGTCCATATAATTCACCCCTCCACTTT. Amino acids: CASSPGQGPYNSPLHF.

This clone was recorded once. The V gene is TRBV12-5, the J gene TRBJ2-7; 7 bases align to TRBD1. With 6 bases clipped from V and 5 bases from J, the junction kept 10 bases outside the gene matches. CDR3 length equals 14 residues. Germline CDR1 is LGHNT and CDR2 is FRNRAP. This chain's CDR3 is CASGTGTAAHEQYF. CDR3 nucleotides: TGTGCTAGTGGAACCGGGACAGCGGCCCACGAGCAGTACTTC.

This chain joins TRBV27 and TRBJ2-7; the match to TRBD1 covers 8 bases. Germline trimming cut 4 bases from V and 0 bases from J; bases unmatched to any gene: 5. Per the germline V gene, CDR1 is MNHEY and CDR2 is SMNVEV (reference sequence). The length of the CDR3 is 15 residues. The DNA of the CDR3 is TGTGCCAGCAGTTATGGACAGGGAAGCTCCTACGAGCAGTACTTC. Encoded protein: CASSYGQGSSYEQYF.

There are a few counts of this clone. The V and J genes are TRBV6-6 and TRBJ2-1; TRBD2 aligns across 10 bases. V shed 2 bases and J 10 bases; nucleotides not matched to a gene: 5. Germline V lookup: CDR1 MNHNY, CDR2 SVGAGI (reference sequence). The CDR3 covers 14 residues. CDR3 in amino acids: CASSYLAGVGEQFF. CDR3 in DNA: TGTGCCAGCAGTTACCTAGCGGGAGTTGGCGAGCAGTTCTTC.

The CDR3 is CASSHGQGGNTEAFF. In nucleotides, the CDR3 is TGCGCCAGCAGCCATGGACAGGGAGGTAACACTGAAGCTTTCTTT. The rearrangement uses TRBV5-1 and TRBJ1-1; 8 bases fit TRBD1. Looked up from germline, CDR1 is SGHRS and CDR2 is YFSETQ. The trim removed 4 bases at V and 2 bases at J, leaving 7 bases unmatched. CDR3 length: 15 residues.